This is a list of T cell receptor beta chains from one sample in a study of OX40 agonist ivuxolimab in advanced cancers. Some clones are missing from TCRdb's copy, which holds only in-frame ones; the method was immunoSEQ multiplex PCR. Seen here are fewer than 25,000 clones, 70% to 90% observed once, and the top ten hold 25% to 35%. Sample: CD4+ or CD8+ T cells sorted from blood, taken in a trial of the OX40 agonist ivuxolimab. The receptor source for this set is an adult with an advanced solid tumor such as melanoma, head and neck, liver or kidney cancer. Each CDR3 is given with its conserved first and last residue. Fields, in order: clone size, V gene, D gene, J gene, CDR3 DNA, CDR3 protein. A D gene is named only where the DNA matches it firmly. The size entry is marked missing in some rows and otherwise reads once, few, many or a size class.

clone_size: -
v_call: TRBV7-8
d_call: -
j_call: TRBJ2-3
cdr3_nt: TGTGCCAGCAGCTTAGAGGGGGGGAGTGAAGATACGCAGTATTTT
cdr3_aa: CASSLEGGSEDTQYF

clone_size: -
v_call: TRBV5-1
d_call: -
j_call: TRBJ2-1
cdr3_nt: TGCGCCAGCAGCTTGCGACCAACCCTAGGTAGTTACAATGAGCAGTTCTTC
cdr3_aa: CASSLRPTLGSYNEQFF

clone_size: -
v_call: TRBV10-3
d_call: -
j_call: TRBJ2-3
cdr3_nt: TGTGCCATCAGTATGGCGGGGAGCACAGATACGCAGTATTTT
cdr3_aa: CAISMAGSTDTQYF

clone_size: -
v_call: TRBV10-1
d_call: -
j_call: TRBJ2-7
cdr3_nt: TGCGCCAGCAGTGAGATCCCTCCGGGGGCAGAATCCTACGAGCAGTACTTC
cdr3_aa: CASSEIPPGAESYEQYF

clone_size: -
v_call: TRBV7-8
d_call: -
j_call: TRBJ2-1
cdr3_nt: TGTGCCAGCAGCTTCCAGGGCGGCTCCTACAATGAGCAGTTCTTC
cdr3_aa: CASSFQGGSYNEQFF

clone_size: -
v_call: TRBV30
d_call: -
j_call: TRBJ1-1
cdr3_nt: TGTGCCTGGAGGGGGTACACTGAAGCTTTCTTT
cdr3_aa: CAWRGYTEAFF

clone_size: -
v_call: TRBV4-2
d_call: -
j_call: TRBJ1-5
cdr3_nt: TGTGCCAGCAGCCACCCCCCGACAGAAGAAGATAGCAATCAGCCCCAGCATTTT
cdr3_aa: CASSHPPTEEDSNQPQHF

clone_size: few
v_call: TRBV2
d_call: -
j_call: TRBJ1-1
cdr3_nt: TGTGCCAGCAGTGAACGAGGGCCAGGCACTGAAGCTTTCTTT
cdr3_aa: CASSERGPGTEAFF

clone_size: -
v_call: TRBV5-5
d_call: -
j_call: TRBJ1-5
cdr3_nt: TGTGCCAGCAGCTCCCAGGGCTATAGCAATCAGCCCCAGCATTTT
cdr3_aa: CASSSQGYSNQPQHF

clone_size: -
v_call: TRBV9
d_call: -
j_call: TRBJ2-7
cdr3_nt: TGTGCCAGCAGCGTAGGACAGACAGGCTCCTACGAGCAGTACTTC
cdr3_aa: CASSVGQTGSYEQYF

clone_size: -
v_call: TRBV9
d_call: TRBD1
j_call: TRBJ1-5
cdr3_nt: TGTGCCAGCAGCGATGGACAGGGGAGTCAGCCCCAGCATTTT
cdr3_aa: CASSDGQGSQPQHF

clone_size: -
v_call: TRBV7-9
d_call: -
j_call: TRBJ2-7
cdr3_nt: TGTGCCAGCAGCTTTTCGGGAGTGCATGAGCAGTACTTC
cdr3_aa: CASSFSGVHEQYF

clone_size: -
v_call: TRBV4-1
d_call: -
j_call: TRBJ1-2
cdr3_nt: TGCGCCAGCAGTGCAGGGGCCGGTAACTATGGCTACACCTTC
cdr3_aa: CASSAGAGNYGYTF

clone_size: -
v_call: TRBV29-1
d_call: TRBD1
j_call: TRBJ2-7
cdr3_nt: TGCAGCGTTGAAGATACCGGGACAGGGACCTACGAGCAGTACTTC
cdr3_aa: CSVEDTGTGTYEQYF

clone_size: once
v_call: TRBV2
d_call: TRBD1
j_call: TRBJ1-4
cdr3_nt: TGTGCCAGCAGTGACTGGACAGGGGAGTTCGGAAAACTGTTTTTT
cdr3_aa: CASSDWTGEFGKLFF

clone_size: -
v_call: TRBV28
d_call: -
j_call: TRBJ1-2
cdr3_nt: TGTGCCAGCAGTTCGGGACACGGAGCTAACTATGGCTACACCTTC
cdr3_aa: CASSSGHGANYGYTF

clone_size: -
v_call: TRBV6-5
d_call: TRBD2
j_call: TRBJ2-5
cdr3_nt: TGTGCCAGCAGTTACGGGACTAGCGGACAAGAGACCCAGTACTTC
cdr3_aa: CASSYGTSGQETQYF

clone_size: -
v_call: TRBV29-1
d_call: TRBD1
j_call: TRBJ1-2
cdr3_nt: TGCAGCGTTGAAGATTGGGGGGACAGGCTACGCTATGGCTACACCTTC
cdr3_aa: CSVEDWGDRLRYGYTF

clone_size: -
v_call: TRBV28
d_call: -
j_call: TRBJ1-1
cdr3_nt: TGTGCCAGCAGTTTTTACGGGGGGCCTGAAGCTTTCTTT
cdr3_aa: CASSFYGGPEAFF

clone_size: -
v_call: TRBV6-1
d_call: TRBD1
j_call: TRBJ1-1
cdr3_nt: TGTGCCAGCAGCGAAGACAGGGGGATCACTGAAGCTTTCTTT
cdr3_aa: CASSEDRGITEAFF

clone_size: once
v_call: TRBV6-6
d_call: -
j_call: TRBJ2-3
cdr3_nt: TGTGCCAGCAGTTACTCCCAGGCAGATACGCAGTATTTT
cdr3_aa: CASSYSQADTQYF

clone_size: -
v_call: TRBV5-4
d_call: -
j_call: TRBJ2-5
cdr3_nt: TGTGCCAGCTCGGACCGCGAGGAGACCCAGTACTTC
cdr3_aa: CASSDREETQYF

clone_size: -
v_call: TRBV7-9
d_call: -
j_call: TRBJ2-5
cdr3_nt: TGTGCCAGCAGCTTAGTCATGGAAGAGACCCAGTACTTC
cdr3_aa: CASSLVMEETQYF

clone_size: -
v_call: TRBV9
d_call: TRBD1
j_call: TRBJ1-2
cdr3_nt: TGTGCCAGCAGCGTTGGGGACAGGGTGTATGGCTACACCTTC
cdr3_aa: CASSVGDRVYGYTF

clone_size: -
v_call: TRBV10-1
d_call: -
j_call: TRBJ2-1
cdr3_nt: TGCGCCAGCAGCGACTATGTGGGGAGTAGCTACAATGAGCAGTTCTTC
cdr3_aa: CASSDYVGSSYNEQFF

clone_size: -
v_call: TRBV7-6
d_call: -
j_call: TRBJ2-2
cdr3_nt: TGTGCCAGCAGCTCCCAAGAGGAGCTGTTTTTT
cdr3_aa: CASSSQEELFF

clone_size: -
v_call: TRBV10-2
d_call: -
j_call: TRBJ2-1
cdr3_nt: TGCGCCAGCAACTACAATGAGCAGTTCTTC
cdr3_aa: CASNYNEQFF

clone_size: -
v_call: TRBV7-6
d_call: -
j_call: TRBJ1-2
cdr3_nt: TGTGCCAGCAGCTTAGAAGGGGATGGCTACACCTTC
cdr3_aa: CASSLEGDGYTF

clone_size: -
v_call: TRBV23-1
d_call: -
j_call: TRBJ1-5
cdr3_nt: TGCGCCAGCAGTCAGTCGTATAGCAATCAGCCCCAGCATTTT
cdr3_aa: CASSQSYSNQPQHF

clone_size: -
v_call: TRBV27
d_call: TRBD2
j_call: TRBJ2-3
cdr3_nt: TGTGCCAGCAGTTTGGCTAGCGGCGTAACTAGCACAGATACGCAGTATTTT
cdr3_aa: CASSLASGVTSTDTQYF

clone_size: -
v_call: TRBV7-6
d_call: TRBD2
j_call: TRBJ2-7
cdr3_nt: TGTGCCAGCAGCTCTGGAGGGCTAGCGGGCTACGAGCAGTACTTC
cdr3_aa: CASSSGGLAGYEQYF

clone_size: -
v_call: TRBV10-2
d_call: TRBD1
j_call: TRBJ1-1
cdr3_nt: TGCGCCAGCAGTACCAGGGGGTATTCGAACACTGAAGCTTTCTTT
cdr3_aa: CASSTRGYSNTEAFF